A selection of T cell receptor beta chains follows, all from one sample in a study of T cell responses to AZD1222 COVID-19 vaccine. TCRdb keeps only in-frame clones here, not all; method: immunoSEQ multiplex PCR. The sample contains some 56,000 clones, 80% to 90% of which appear only once. The source material was peripheral blood, sampled on day 0 of AZD1222 vaccination. Receptor source: an adult in good health. Both conserved end residues are part of each CDR3. D genes are given only for firm matches. Size is stated for part of the rows, as once, few or many counts, or as a class when the clone is expanded.

.	.	TRBV11-3	TRBJ1-3	CASADSGNTIYF	TGTGCCAGCGCAGATTCCGGAAACACCATATATTTT
TRBD1	.	TRBV6-5	TRBJ1-2	CASSKIWTGGGGYTF	TGTGCCAGCAGCAAAATTTGGACAGGGGGCGGCGGCTACACCTTC
.	.	TRBV6-5	TRBJ2-1	CASRSYNEQFF	TGTGCCAGCAGGTCCTACAATGAGCAGTTCTTC
.	.	TRBV18	TRBJ1-5	CASSPEGNQPQHF	TGTGCCAGCTCACCGGAGGGGAATCAGCCCCAGCATTTT
TRBD2	once	TRBV6-5	TRBJ2-5	CTTSGGRIETQYF	TGTACAACTAGCGGGGGCCGAATAGAGACCCAGTACTTC
.	.	TRBV4-1	TRBJ1-3	CASSLQGRPGNTIYF	TGCGCCAGCAGCCTCCAGGGGCGGCCTGGAAACACCATATATTTT
.	.	TRBV6-1	TRBJ1-4	CASSEGPGLGEKLFF	TGTGCCAGCAGTGAAGGGCCAGGGCTCGGGGAAAAACTGTTTTTT
TRBD2	.	TRBV5-1	TRBJ2-5	CASSLGPRGGTPQETQYF	TGCGCCAGCAGCTTGGGGCCCCGGGGAGGGACCCCACAAGAGACCCAGTACTTC
.	.	TRBV28	TRBJ2-5	CASSPPPQARQETQYF	TGTGCCAGCAGCCCCCCCCCTCAGGCGCGACAAGAGACCCAGTACTTC
.	.	TRBV12-3/TRBV12-4	TRBJ2-7	CASSFRSYEQYF	TGTGCCAGCAGTTTTAGGTCCTACGAGCAGTACTTC
TRBD1	.	TRBV6-5	TRBJ1-4	CASRRGGTGEKLFF	TGTGCCAGCAGAAGGGGGGGGACAGGTGAAAAACTGTTTTTT
.	.	TRBV27	TRBJ2-5	CASSSLMEQETQYF	TGTGCCAGCAGTTCTCTTATGGAGCAAGAGACCCAGTACTTC
.	.	TRBV7-2	TRBJ2-5	CASSVQGRWETQYF	TGTGCCAGCAGCGTACAGGGGAGGTGGGAGACCCAGTACTTC
.	.	TRBV28	TRBJ2-7	CASSLYSEQYF	TGTGCCAGCAGTTTATATAGCGAGCAGTACTTC
.	.	TRBV2	TRBJ2-5	CASSEQVAQETQYF	TGTGCCAGCAGTGAACAGGTTGCCCAAGAGACCCAGTACTTC
TRBD1	.	TRBV20-1	TRBJ1-2	CSASPGGNYGYTF	TGCAGTGCTAGTCCAGGGGGGAACTATGGCTACACCTTC
TRBD1	once	TRBV28	TRBJ1-5	CASEERTGYNQPQHF	TGTGCCAGCGAAGAGCGGACAGGGTACAATCAGCCCCAGCATTTT
TRBD1	.	TRBV27	TRBJ2-7	CASSTYFRDRTYEQYF	TGTGCCAGCAGTACATACTTCCGGGACAGAACCTACGAGCAGTACTTC
TRBD1	.	TRBV19	TRBJ1-1	CASRARDSANTEAFF	TGTGCCAGTAGGGCTCGGGACAGCGCAAACACTGAAGCTTTCTTT
TRBD2	.	TRBV10-3	TRBJ2-5	CAIGGVQETQYF	TGTGCCATCGGGGGGGTCCAAGAGACCCAGTACTTC
.	.	TRBV21-1	TRBJ2-3	CASSKGQAGGPLTTQYF	TGTGCCAGCAGCAAAGGGCAGGCGGGGGGCCCGCTGACTACGCAGTATTTT
TRBD2	.	TRBV7-6	TRBJ2-5	CASSPRGGLAVHKETQYF	TGTGCCAGCAGCCCGCGGGGGGGACTAGCGGTCCATAAAGAGACCCAGTACTTC